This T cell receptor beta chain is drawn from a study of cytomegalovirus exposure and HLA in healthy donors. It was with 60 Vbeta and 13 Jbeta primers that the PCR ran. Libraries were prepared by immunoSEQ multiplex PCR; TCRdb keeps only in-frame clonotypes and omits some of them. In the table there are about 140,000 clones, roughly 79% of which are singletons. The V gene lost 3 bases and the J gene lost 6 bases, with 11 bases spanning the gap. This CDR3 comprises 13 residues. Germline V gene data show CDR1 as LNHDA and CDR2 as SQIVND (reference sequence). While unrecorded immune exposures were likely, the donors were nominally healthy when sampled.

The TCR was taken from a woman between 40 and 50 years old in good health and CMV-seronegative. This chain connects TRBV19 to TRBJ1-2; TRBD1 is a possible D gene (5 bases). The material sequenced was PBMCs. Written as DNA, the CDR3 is TGTGCCAGTAGTATCGGGGGTACTAATGGCTACACCTTC. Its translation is CASSIGGTNGYTF.